A selection of T cell receptor beta chains follows, all from one sample in a study of identical twins. TCRdb re-called the 5' RACE reads through MiXCR, storing one row per CDR3 protein. The sample consists of around 280,000 distinct CDR3 sequences, 6.5% to 9.5% of them appearing once. These data were likewise used in another study, on yellow fever vaccine responses in identical twins.

The sequencing input was memory (CD45RO+) T cells sorted from blood. Every receptor here comes from a woman under 30 in good health. Both conserved end residues are part of each CDR3. A D gene is named only where the DNA matches it firmly. Not all rows give a size; the values are once, few, many and, for expanded clones, a class.

V: TRBV24-1
size: many
D: -
J: TRBJ2-3
DNA: TGTGCCACCAGCCCGGGACCGTGGTCTCTGGGCCCTCGCACAGATACGCAGTATTTT
CDR3: CATSPGPWSLGPRTDTQYF

V: TRBV5-1
size: -
D: TRBD2
J: TRBJ2-7
DNA: TGCGCCAGCAGTCAAACTCCGCGGGAGAGGACGTACGAGCAGTACTTC
CDR3: CASSQTPRERTYEQYF

V: TRBV12-3/TRBV12-4
size: many
D: -
J: TRBJ2-5
DNA: TGTGCCACCGCGGAGGGAAACCAAGAGACCCAGTACTTC
CDR3: CATAEGNQETQYF

V: TRBV7-6
size: -
D: TRBD1
J: TRBJ2-3
DNA: TGTGCCAGCAGCTTAGGGGGACAGGGCGCAGATACGCAGTATTTT
CDR3: CASSLGGQGADTQYF

V: TRBV2
size: many
D: -
J: TRBJ1-1
DNA: TGTGCCAGCATCCCGGACACTGAAGCTTTCTTT
CDR3: CASIPDTEAFF

V: TRBV29-1
size: few
D: TRBD1
J: TRBJ2-7
DNA: TGCAGCGTTGAAGTGGGACAGGGAATTTTCGAGCAGTACTTC
CDR3: CSVEVGQGIFEQYF

V: TRBV5-1
size: few
D: TRBD2
J: TRBJ2-1
DNA: TGCGCCAGCAGCTTAGTAGCGGGGGAACCTTACAATGAGCAGTTCTTC
CDR3: CASSLVAGEPYNEQFF

V: TRBV20-1
size: many
D: TRBD2
J: TRBJ2-5
DNA: TGCAGTGCTAGATCCACTAGCGGCTTCCAAGAGACCCAGTACTTC
CDR3: CSARSTSGFQETQYF

V: TRBV28
size: few
D: -
J: TRBJ1-5
DNA: TGTGCCAGCAGTCCCGGATGGGGGAGCAATCAGCCCCAGCATTTT
CDR3: CASSPGWGSNQPQHF

V: TRBV5-1
size: few
D: -
J: TRBJ2-3
DNA: TGCGCCAGCAGCCCCGAGGGGTTGGGAGATACGCAGTATTTT
CDR3: CASSPEGLGDTQYF

V: TRBV28
size: -
D: -
J: TRBJ2-7
DNA: TGTGCCAGCAGGGGGAATGCCTACGAGCAGTACTTC
CDR3: CASRGNAYEQYF

V: TRBV10-3
size: few
D: -
J: TRBJ1-2
DNA: TGTGCCATCAGTGCAGGGGTGATGCTGTGGGGCTACACCTTC
CDR3: CAISAGVMLWGYTF

V: TRBV4-1
size: once
D: -
J: TRBJ2-1
DNA: TGTGCCATGAGCCCAGGGTTCTACAATGAGCAGTTCTTC
CDR3: CAMSPGFYNEQFF

V: TRBV2
size: many
D: -
J: TRBJ1-5
DNA: TGTGCCAGCAGCGTTGGACAGTATCAGCCCCAGCATTTT
CDR3: CASSVGQYQPQHF

V: TRBV9
size: -
D: -
J: TRBJ1-1
DNA: TGTGCCAGCAGCGTAGATCATACGGCGGTCGCTGAAGCTTTCTTT
CDR3: CASSVDHTAVAEAFF

V: TRBV12-3/TRBV12-4
size: few
D: TRBD2
J: TRBJ2-7
DNA: TGTGCCAGCAGTTTTTGGGGGAGGGCCCACGAGCAGTACTTC
CDR3: CASSFWGRAHEQYF

V: TRBV3-1
size: many
D: -
J: TRBJ2-5
DNA: TGTGCCAGCAGCCAAAGGAAGTCGGCGGGGCAAGAGACCCAGTACTTC
CDR3: CASSQRKSAGQETQYF

V: TRBV20-1
size: many
D: -
J: TRBJ2-2
DNA: TGCAGTGCTAGAGATGCCCTCAGAGCCGGGATCACCGGGGAGCTGTTTTTT
CDR3: CSARDALRAGITGELFF

V: TRBV12-3/TRBV12-4
size: many
D: TRBD2
J: TRBJ2-1
DNA: TGTGCCAGCAGGCTGACTAGCGGGAGGAATGAGCAGTTCTTC
CDR3: CASRLTSGRNEQFF

V: TRBV12-3/TRBV12-4
size: few
D: -
J: TRBJ1-1
DNA: TGTGCCAGCATCCGTGGGGGTCCGAACACTGAAGCTTTCTTT
CDR3: CASIRGGPNTEAFF

V: TRBV12-3/TRBV12-4
size: -
D: TRBD1
J: TRBJ2-3
DNA: TGTGCCAGCACCTTAGTCCTGACAGGGGGAAAAGATACGCAGTATTTT
CDR3: CASTLVLTGGKDTQYF

V: TRBV5-1
size: few
D: -
J: TRBJ2-2
DNA: TGCGCCAGCAGCTTGGACCCTAAAGGGAACACCGGGGAGCTGTTTTTT
CDR3: CASSLDPKGNTGELFF

V: TRBV6-5
size: few
D: -
J: TRBJ2-3
DNA: TGTGCCAGCAGTTACTCGCCTACAGACCTCACAGATACGCAGTATTTT
CDR3: CASSYSPTDLTDTQYF

V: TRBV11-2
size: few
D: -
J: TRBJ2-2
DNA: TGTGCCAGCAGCACGAGCAGGCTCTACGCCGGGGAGCTGTTTTTT
CDR3: CASSTSRLYAGELFF

V: TRBV18
size: -
D: TRBD1
J: TRBJ1-4
DNA: TGTGCCAGCTCACTTCCGGGACAGCCAAATGAAAAACTGTTTTTT
CDR3: CASSLPGQPNEKLFF

V: TRBV5-1
size: many
D: TRBD1
J: TRBJ2-5
DNA: TGCGCCAGCAGCAGGGACAGGGGTGAGACCCAGTACTTC
CDR3: CASSRDRGETQYF

V: TRBV10-2
size: many
D: -
J: TRBJ1-6
DNA: TGCGCCAGCAGACGGGACTCTTCACCCCTCCACTTT
CDR3: CASRRDSSPLHF

V: TRBV24-1
size: -
D: -
J: TRBJ2-1
DNA: TGTGCCACCAGTGATCGACAGGTTTTTGAGCAGTTCTTC
CDR3: CATSDRQVFEQFF

V: TRBV11-3
size: few
D: TRBD2
J: TRBJ2-2
DNA: TGTGCCAGCCGGACTAGCGGGACTGCCGGGGAGCTGTTTTTT
CDR3: CASRTSGTAGELFF

V: TRBV20-1
size: many
D: -
J: TRBJ2-2
DNA: TGCAGTGCCAAGGGTCCCGGGGAGCTGTTTTTT
CDR3: CSAKGPGELFF

V: TRBV19
size: few
D: -
J: TRBJ2-6
DNA: TGTGCCAGTAGTATAGATGGGGGCTCTGGGGCCAACGTCCTGACTTTC
CDR3: CASSIDGGSGANVLTF

V: TRBV20-1
size: many
D: -
J: TRBJ2-5
DNA: TGCAGTGCTAGTCAGGCCCAGCGACAAGAGACCCAGTACTTC
CDR3: CSASQAQRQETQYF

V: TRBV6-5
size: many
D: TRBD2
J: TRBJ2-7
DNA: TGTGCCAGCAGTTACCTAGCGGGGAACTACGAGCAGTACTTC
CDR3: CASSYLAGNYEQYF

V: TRBV10-3
size: many
D: -
J: TRBJ2-7
DNA: TGTGCCATCAAAACAGGGAGGGAAATTGGCGAGCAGTACTTC
CDR3: CAIKTGREIGEQYF

V: TRBV9
size: -
D: TRBD2
J: TRBJ2-1
DNA: TGTGCCAGCAGCCCCGCTAGCGGGAGCTCCTACAATGAGCAGTTCTTC
CDR3: CASSPASGSSYNEQFF

V: TRBV12-3/TRBV12-4
size: many
D: -
J: TRBJ1-5
DNA: TGTGCCAGCAGTTTCGGCAGGGGATTTCAGCCCCAGCATTTT
CDR3: CASSFGRGFQPQHF

V: TRBV10-2
size: many
D: -
J: TRBJ2-2
DNA: TGCGCCAGCAGTGAGACCCTAGTTGTCGGGGAGCTGTTTTTT
CDR3: CASSETLVVGELFF

V: TRBV24-1
size: few
D: -
J: TRBJ2-3
DNA: TGTGCCACCGGGGTGCTAGATACGCAGTATTTT
CDR3: CATGVLDTQYF

V: TRBV4-1
size: -
D: -
J: TRBJ2-2
DNA: TGCGCCAGCAGCCAAGATCTCGGGCTCCTACGCGGGGAAAACACCGGGGAGCTGTTTTTT
CDR3: CASSQDLGLLRGENTGELFF

V: TRBV12-3/TRBV12-4
size: many
D: -
J: TRBJ2-7
DNA: TGTGCCAGCAGTTTTTTCGGACGTCGGGGCTACGAGCAGTACTTC
CDR3: CASSFFGRRGYEQYF

V: TRBV4-2
size: -
D: -
J: TRBJ2-7
DNA: TGTGCCAGCAGCCTAATGGTGGGTCCATCGAACGAGCAGTACTTC
CDR3: CASSLMVGPSNEQYF

V: TRBV12-3/TRBV12-4
size: few
D: TRBD1
J: TRBJ1-3
DNA: TGTGCCAGCAGTGTGACAGGGGCTCGGCGAAACACCATATATTTT
CDR3: CASSVTGARRNTIYF

V: TRBV5-4
size: -
D: TRBD2
J: TRBJ2-5
DNA: TGTGCCAGCAGCCCGGGAGGAGGCAGCCTTCAAGAGACCCAGTACTTC
CDR3: CASSPGGGSLQETQYF

V: TRBV25-1
size: -
D: TRBD1
J: TRBJ2-2
DNA: TGTGCCAGCAGCCGGACAGGGTTCGGGGAGCTGTTTTTT
CDR3: CASSRTGFGELFF

V: TRBV9
size: -
D: -
J: TRBJ2-2
DNA: TGTGCCAGCAGAAGGGGGGGGCTAGCGGCGAACACCGGGGAGCTGTTTTTT
CDR3: CASRRGGLAANTGELFF